This T cell receptor (beta chain) originates from a study of neurological immune-mediated disorders. Turning to this clonotype: Its antigen is unidentified.

The cDNA was synthesized by means of template-switch 5'RACE, which was carried out with 10-nucleotide random UMIs. MiXCR was run by TCRdb on the 5' RACE reads, yielding one entry per CDR3 protein. The table shows around 13,000 distinct CDR3 sequences, with 6% to 8% occurring only once. General study points: In HTLV-1-associated myelopathy, TCR clonal expansion was greatest, and in multiple sclerosis it was least, below healthy controls.

Healthy controls comprised blood bank volunteers in Maryland, USA. CD4+ or CD8+ T cells, over 800,000 per library, were used for sorted libraries. In germline, CDR1 is LGHDT, CDR2 YNNKEL (reference sequence). V lost 6 bases to trimming and J lost 6 bases; unmatched junction nucleotides: 7. The CDR3 loop spans 14 amino acids. The chain employs TRBV3-1 and TRBJ2-1, with 8 bases fitting TRBD1. The source is a woman in her thirties or forties in good health. Sequenced input: CD8+ T cells from blood. CDR3 residues: CASSEGQELNEQFF. The CDR3 nucleotides are TGTGCCAGCAGTGAGGGACAGGAGCTCAATGAGCAGTTCTTC.